This T cell receptor beta chain was recovered during a study of T cells in Graves' hyperthyroidism and ophthalmopathy. Background on the study: Before treatment of any kind, peripheral blood was taken at initial diagnosis.

TCR beta CDR3 sequences were amplified from RNA transcripts. The HTBI primer set was used in a first-round RT-PCR of the TCR CDR3. TCRdb processed the multiplex PCR reads anew with MiXCR; each CDR3 protein has one entry. This table has nearly 750,000 distinct CDR3 sequences, around 40% appearing once. PBMCs were collected from a 10 ml volume of fresh peripheral blood. Looked up from germline, CDR1 is SGHDN and CDR2 is FVKESK. The V end was cut by 1 base, the J end by 2 bases, with 12 bases between. This CDR3 has 15 amino acids. This clonotype was counted at least ten times. Its antigen is undetermined. General study findings and limits: Stable hyperthyroidism was told apart from ophthalmopathy by a model built on 13 V-J features.

The sample consisted of blood. The clonotype was recovered from a woman in her forties with Graves' hyperthyroidism. The J gene is TRBJ2-7, the V gene TRBV14, with a tentative D call TRBD2 (7 bases). Written as DNA, the CDR3 is TGTGCCAGCAGCCAAGCGGGGGGCGGTACCTACGAGCAGTACTTC. This translates into CASSQAGGGTYEQYF.